This is a list of T cell receptor beta chains from one sample in a study of patients and donors after allogeneic stem cell transplantation. One entry per CDR3 protein results from TCRdb running MiXCR on the RT-PCR reads. Among a few hundred thousand distinct CDR3 sequences listed, 12% to 15% were seen once. Sequenced material: blood, either unsorted or a sorted T cell fraction (not recorded which). Source of these receptors: a human donor who was either an allogeneic HSCT recipient or a stem cell or donor lymphocyte infusion donor (not recorded which). It is not recorded whose cells these are; they may come from a transplant donor. Each CDR3 is given with its conserved first and last residue. Each record gives: V gene, J gene, clone size, CDR3 protein. Part of the rows lack a size; the others show once, few, many or a class for expanded clones.

>TRBV10-3|TRBJ2-5|few
CATWTVEVETQYF
>TRBV5-1|TRBJ1-1|few
CASSLGWQMNTEAFF
>TRBV4-3|TRBJ1-5|NA
CASSRANSNQPQHF
>TRBV15|TRBJ1-1|few
CATSRDLGVWHTEAFF
>TRBV11-2|TRBJ1-4|NA
CASSTPTGFNEKLFF
>TRBV6-1|TRBJ1-2|NA
CASSEGDRFYGYTF
>TRBV6-5|TRBJ1-2|few
CASSPYNYGYTF
>TRBV20-1|TRBJ1-3|few
CSARGASGNTIYF
>TRBV12-3/TRBV12-4|TRBJ2-1|NA
CASSTRFGEQFF
>TRBV20-1|TRBJ1-5|many
CSAREARSNQPQHF
>TRBV20-1|TRBJ1-1|few
CSARDLLGGNARLEAFF
>TRBV11-1|TRBJ2-7|NA
CASSYSLEQYF
>TRBV7-9|TRBJ2-7|many
CAVVGGIEQYF
>TRBV12-3/TRBV12-4|TRBJ1-2|many
CASSLVQGPFTQSNYGYTF
>TRBV5-1|TRBJ2-3|few
CASSLDRPGVDTQYF
>TRBV20-1|TRBJ1-2|few
CSARVGGNGGYTF
>TRBV29-1|TRBJ1-2|few
CSVGPGGTRDYGYTF
>TRBV29-1|TRBJ1-2|NA
CSVREGAGRGYTF
>TRBV20-1|TRBJ2-1|many
CSAPGTARIEQFF
>TRBV5-1|TRBJ2-7|NA
CASSPSIGGYEQYF
>TRBV6-4|TRBJ1-1|few
CASSATRNTEAFF
>TRBV12-3/TRBV12-4|TRBJ2-7|NA
CASSIYGGARSYEQYF
>TRBV11-2|TRBJ2-5|many
CASSSGETQYF
>TRBV18|TRBJ2-7|NA
CASSTGGGRYEQYF
>TRBV6-1|TRBJ2-6|NA
CASSITGMSGANVLTF
>TRBV7-3|TRBJ1-1|many
CASSPHGQAGGTEAFF
>TRBV24-1|TRBJ1-5|few
CATSEQGRNQPQHF
>TRBV12-3/TRBV12-4|TRBJ2-5|NA
CASSLDGSRGAETQYF
>TRBV5-6|TRBJ1-5|NA
CASSLIRQNSNQPQHF